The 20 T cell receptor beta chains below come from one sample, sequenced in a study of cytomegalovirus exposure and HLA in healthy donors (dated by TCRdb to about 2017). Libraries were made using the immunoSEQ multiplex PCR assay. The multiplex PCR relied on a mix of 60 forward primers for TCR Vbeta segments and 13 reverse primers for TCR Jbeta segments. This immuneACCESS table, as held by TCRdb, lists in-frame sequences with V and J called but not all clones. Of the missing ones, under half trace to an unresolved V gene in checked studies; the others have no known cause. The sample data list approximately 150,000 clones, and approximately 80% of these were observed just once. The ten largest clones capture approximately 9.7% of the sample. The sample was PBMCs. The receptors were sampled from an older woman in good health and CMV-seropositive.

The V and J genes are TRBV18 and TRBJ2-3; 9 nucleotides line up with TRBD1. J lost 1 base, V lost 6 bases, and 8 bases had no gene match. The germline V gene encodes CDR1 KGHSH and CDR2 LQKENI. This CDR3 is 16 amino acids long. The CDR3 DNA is TGTGCCAGCTCCCGTGGACAGGGGAAAGGCACAGATACGCAGTATTTT. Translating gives CASSRGQGKGTDTQYF.

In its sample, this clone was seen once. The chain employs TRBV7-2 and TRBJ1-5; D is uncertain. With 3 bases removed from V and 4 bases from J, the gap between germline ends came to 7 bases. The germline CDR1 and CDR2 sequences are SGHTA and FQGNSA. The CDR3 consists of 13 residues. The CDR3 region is CASSLRFNQPQHF. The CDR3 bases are TGTGCCAGCAGCTTGCGTTTTAATCAGCCCCAGCATTTT.

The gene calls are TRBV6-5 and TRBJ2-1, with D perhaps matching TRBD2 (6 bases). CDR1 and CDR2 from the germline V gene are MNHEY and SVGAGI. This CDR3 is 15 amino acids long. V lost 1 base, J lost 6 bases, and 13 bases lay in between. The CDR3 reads CASSYLGLGFNEQFF. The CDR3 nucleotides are TGTGCCAGCAGTTACTTGGGACTCGGCTTCAATGAGCAGTTCTTC.

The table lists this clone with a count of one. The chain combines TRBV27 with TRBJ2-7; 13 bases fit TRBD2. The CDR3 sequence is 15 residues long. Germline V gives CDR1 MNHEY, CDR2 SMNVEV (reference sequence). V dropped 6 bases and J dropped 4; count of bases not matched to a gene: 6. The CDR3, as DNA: TGTGCCAGCAGCCCCGGGACTAGCGGGACATACGAGCAGTACTTC. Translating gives CASSPGTSGTYEQYF.

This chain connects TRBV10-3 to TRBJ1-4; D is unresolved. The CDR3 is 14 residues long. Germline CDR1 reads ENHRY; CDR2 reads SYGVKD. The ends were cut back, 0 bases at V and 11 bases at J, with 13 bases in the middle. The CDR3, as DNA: TGTGCCATCAGTGAGTCCGGGTCCGACGGGAAACTGTTTTTT. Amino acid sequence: CAISESGSDGKLFF.

Here the CDR3 DNA reads TGTGCCAGCAGTGCCGACCCGGACAGAGCCTACGAGCAGTACTTC. This codes for CASSADPDRAYEQYF. The chain uses TRBV28 and TRBJ2-7, with a weak D call TRBD1 (6 bases). The CDR3 is 15 residues long. The germline CDR1 and CDR2 sequences are MDHEN and SYDVKM. Trimming stripped 5 bases from V and 2 bases from J, with 16 bases between.

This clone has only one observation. The CDR3 spells CASSQDSGPGYTF. For the CDR3, the DNA is TGCGCCAGCAGCCAAGATTCAGGCCCTGGCTACACCTTC. The rearrangement joins TRBV4-1 to TRBJ1-2; D is undetermined. CDR1 is MGHRA and CDR2 is YSYEKL in the germline V gene. Trimming took 0 bases from V and 7 from J, leaving 9 bases between them. The CDR3 sequence is 13 residues long.

CDR3 coding DNA: TGTGCCAGCAGCTTAGATGCGACAGCGTGGGGCTACACCTTC. The encoded protein is CASSLDATAWGYTF. The chain uses TRBV7-2 and TRBJ1-2; D is possibly TRBD1 (5 bases). This CDR3 contains 14 residues. Germline-derived CDR1 and CDR2 are SGHTA and FQGNSA. The germline V and J ends were trimmed by 1 base and 8 bases, with 14 bases remaining between them. Drawing the rest from reference TRBV7-2 and TRBJ1-2, the complete variable domain is GAGVSQSPSNKVTEKGKDVELRCDPISGHTALYWYRQSLGQGLEFLIYFQGNSAPDKSGLPSDRFSAERTGGSVSTLTIQRTQQEDSAVYLCASSLDATAWGYTFGSGTRLTVV.

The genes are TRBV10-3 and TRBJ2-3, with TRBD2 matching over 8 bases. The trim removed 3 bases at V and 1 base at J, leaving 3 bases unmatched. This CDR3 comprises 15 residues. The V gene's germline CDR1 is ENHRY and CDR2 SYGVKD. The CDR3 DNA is TGTGCCATCAGTGAAGGACTAGCAGGCACAGATACGCAGTATTTT. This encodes CAISEGLAGTDTQYF.

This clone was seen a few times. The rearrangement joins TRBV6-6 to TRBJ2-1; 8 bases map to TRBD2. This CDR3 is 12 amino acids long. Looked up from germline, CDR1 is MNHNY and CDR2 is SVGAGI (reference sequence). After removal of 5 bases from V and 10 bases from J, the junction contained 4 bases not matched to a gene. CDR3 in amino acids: CASSTSGGEQFF. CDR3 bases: TGTGCCAGCAGTACCTCGGGAGGGGAGCAGTTCTTC.

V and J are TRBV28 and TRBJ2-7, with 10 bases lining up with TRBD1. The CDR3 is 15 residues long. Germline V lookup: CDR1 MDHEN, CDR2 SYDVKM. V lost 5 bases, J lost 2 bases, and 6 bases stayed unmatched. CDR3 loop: CASSASGTGAYEQYF. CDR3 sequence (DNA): TGTGCCAGCAGTGCCTCCGGGACAGGGGCCTACGAGCAGTACTTC.

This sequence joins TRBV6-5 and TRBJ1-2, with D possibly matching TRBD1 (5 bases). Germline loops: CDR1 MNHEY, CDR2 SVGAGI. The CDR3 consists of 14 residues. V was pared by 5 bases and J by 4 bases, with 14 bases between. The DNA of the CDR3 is TGTGCCAGCAGTCGCGACAGAACCGGCTATGGCTACACCTTC. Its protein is CASSRDRTGYGYTF.

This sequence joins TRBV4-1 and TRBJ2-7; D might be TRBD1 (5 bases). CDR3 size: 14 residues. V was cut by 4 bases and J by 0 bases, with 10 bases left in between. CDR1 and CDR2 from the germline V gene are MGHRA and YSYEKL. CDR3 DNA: TGCGCCAGCAGCCCCGGGCAGGGCTCCTACGAGCAGTACTTC. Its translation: CASSPGQGSYEQYF.

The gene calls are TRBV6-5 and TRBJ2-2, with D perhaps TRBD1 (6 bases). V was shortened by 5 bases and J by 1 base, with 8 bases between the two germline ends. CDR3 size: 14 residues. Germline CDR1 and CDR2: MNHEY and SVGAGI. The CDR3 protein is CASSRTENTGELFF. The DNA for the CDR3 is TGTGCCAGCAGTAGGACAGAGAACACCGGGGAGCTGTTTTTT.

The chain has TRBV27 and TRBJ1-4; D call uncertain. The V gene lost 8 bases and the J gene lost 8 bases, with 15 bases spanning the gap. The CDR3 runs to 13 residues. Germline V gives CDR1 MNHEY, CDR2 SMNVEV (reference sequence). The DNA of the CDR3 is TGTGCCAGCGGCGAAGAGGCAAGGGAAAAACTGTTTTTT. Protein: CASGEEAREKLFF. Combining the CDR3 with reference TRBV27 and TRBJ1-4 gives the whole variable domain EAQVTQNPRYLITVTGKKLTVTCSQNMNHEYMSWYRQDPGLGLRQIYYSMNVEVTDKGDVPEGYKVSRKEKRNFPLILESPSPNQTSLYFCASGEEAREKLFFGSGTQLSVL.

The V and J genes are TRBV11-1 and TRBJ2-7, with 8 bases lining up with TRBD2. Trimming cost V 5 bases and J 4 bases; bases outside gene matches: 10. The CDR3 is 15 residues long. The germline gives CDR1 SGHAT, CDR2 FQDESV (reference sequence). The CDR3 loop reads CASSPSGRGLYEQYF. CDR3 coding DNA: TGTGCCAGCAGCCCGAGCGGGAGAGGTTTGTACGAGCAGTACTTC. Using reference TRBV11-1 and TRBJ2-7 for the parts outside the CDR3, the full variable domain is EAEVAQSPRYKITEKSQAVAFWCDPISGHATLYWYRQILGQGPELLVQFQDESVVDDSQLPKDRFSAERLKGVDSTLKIQPAELGDSAMYLCASSPSGRGLYEQYFGPGTRLTVT.

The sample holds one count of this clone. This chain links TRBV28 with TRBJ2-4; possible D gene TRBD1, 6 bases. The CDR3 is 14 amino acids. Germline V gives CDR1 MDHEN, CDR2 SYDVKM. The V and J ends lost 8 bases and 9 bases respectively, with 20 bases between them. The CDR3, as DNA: TGTGCCAGCTGTGAACAGGGACCCAGAGCCATTCAGTACTTC. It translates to CASCEQGPRAIQYF.

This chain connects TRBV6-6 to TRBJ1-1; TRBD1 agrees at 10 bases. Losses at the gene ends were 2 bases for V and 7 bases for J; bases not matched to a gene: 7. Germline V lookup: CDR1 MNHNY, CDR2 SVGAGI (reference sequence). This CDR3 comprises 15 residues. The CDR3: CASSYRDRGSGEAFF. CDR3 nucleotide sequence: TGTGCCAGCAGTTACCGGGACAGGGGCTCGGGTGAAGCTTTCTTT.

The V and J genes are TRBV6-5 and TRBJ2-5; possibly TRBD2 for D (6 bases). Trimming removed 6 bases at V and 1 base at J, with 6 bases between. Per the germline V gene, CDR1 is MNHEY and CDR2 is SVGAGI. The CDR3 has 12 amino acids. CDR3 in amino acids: CASRGGQETQYF. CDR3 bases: TGTGCCAGCAGGGGGGGCCAAGAGACCCAGTACTTC.

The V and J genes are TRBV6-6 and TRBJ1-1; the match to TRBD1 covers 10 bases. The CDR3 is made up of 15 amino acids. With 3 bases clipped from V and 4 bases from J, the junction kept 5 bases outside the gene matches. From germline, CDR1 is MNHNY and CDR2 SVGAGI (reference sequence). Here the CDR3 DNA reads TGTGCCAGCAGTTATCGAAGACAGGGGGCCACTGAAGCTTTCTTT. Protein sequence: CASSYRRQGATEAFF.